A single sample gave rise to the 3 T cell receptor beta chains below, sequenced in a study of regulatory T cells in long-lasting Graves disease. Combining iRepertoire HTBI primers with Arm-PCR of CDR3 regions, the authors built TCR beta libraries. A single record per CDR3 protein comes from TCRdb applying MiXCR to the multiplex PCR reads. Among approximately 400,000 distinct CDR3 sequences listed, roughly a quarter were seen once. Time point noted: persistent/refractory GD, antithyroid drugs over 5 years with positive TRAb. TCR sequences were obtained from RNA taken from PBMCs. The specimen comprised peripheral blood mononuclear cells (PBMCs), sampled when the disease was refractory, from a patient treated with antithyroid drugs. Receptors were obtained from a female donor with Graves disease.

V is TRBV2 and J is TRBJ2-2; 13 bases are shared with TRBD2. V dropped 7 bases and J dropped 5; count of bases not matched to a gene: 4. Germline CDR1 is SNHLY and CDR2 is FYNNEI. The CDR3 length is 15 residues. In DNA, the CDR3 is TGTGCCAGCACTAGACTAGCGGGAGGTACCGGGGAGCTGTTTTTT. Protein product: CASTRLAGGTGELFF.

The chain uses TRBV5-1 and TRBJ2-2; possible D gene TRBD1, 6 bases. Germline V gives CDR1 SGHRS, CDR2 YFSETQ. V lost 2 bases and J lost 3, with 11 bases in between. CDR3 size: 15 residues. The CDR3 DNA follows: TGCGCCAGCAGCTTTCCCAGGGGCGACACCGGGGAGCTGTTTTTT. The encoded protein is CASSFPRGDTGELFF. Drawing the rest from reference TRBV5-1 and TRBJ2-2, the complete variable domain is KAGVTQTPRYLIKTRGQQVTLSCSPISGHRSVSWYQQTPGQGLQFLFEYFSETQRNKGNFPGRFSGRQFSNSRSEMNVSTLELGDSALYLCASSFPRGDTGELFFGEGSRLTVL.

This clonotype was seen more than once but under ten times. The CDR3 region is CASSQPGHEAFF. DNA for the CDR3: TGTGCCAGCAGCCAACCAGGGCATGAAGCTTTCTTT. The rearrangement links TRBV3-1 to TRBJ1-1, with D possibly TRBD1 on 5 matching bases. The length of the CDR3 is 12 residues. Per the germline V gene, CDR1 is LGHDT and CDR2 is YNNKEL (reference sequence). Deletions cut 2 bases from V and 7 bases from J, with 8 bases between.